Listed below are T cell receptor beta chains from one sample, sequenced in a study of shared clonotypes between healthy human individuals. Profiling relied on immunoSEQ multiplex PCR, and the TCRdb table lists in-frame clones only, not all of them. Among 2.5 million or so clones listed, more than 90% were seen once. The material sequenced was naive CD4+ T cells sorted from blood. The origin of the receptors is a man younger than 35 in good health. Both conserved end residues are part of each CDR3. Fields, in order: J gene, V gene, clone size, D gene, CDR3 protein, CDR3 DNA. A D gene is named only where the DNA matches it firmly. Clone size appears in some rows only: once, few, many, or a class for an expanded clone.

>TRBJ2-5|TRBV6-1|-|TRBD2
CASSEDSNPGLARETQYF
TGTGCCAGCAGTGAAGACTCCAACCCGGGACTAGCAAGAGAGACCCAGTACTTC
>TRBJ2-6|TRBV27|-|-
CASGYGGSGANVLTF
TGTGCCAGCGGGTACGGGGGCTCTGGGGCCAACGTCCTGACTTTC
>TRBJ1-1|TRBV12-5|-|-
CASENTLNTEAFF
TGTGCTAGTGAAAACACACTGAACACTGAAGCTTTCTTT
>TRBJ2-5|TRBV4-3|once|-
CASSQETGLGTQYF
TGCGCCAGCAGCCAAGAGACAGGTCTGGGGACCCAGTACTTC
>TRBJ2-1|TRBV6-6|-|TRBD2
CAAQLASGSGEQFF
TGTGCCGCACAACTGGCTAGCGGGAGCGGTGAGCAGTTCTTC
>TRBJ2-2|TRBV5-1|-|TRBD1
CASSLQGAVGELFF
TGCGCCAGCAGCTTACAGGGGGCGGTCGGGGAGCTGTTTTTT
>TRBJ1-1|TRBV11-1|-|-
CASSPSGKMNTEAFF
TGTGCCAGCAGCCCCAGTGGTAAGATGAACACTGAAGCTTTCTTT
>TRBJ2-7|TRBV5-4|-|-
CASSLQPAGFYEQYF
TGTGCCAGCAGCCTGCAGCCGGCAGGGTTCTACGAGCAGTACTTC
>TRBJ2-5|TRBV11-2|-|-
CASSPQSTVAETQYF
TGTGCCAGCAGCCCCCAGTCCACAGTGGCAGAGACCCAGTACTTC
>TRBJ2-7|TRBV12-5|-|TRBD2
CASGLVRAGGPQGEQYF
TGTGCTAGTGGTTTGGTACGGGCGGGAGGCCCTCAGGGGGAGCAGTACTTC
>TRBJ2-5|TRBV20-1|-|-
CSAPRGETQYF
TGCAGTGCCCCCCGCGGCGAGACCCAGTACTTC
>TRBJ2-1|TRBV30|-|TRBD2
CAWSNSGGMNEQFF
TGTGCCTGGAGTAATAGCGGGGGGATGAATGAGCAGTTCTTC
>TRBJ2-2|TRBV7-7|once|-
CASSLKGAGELFF
TGTGCTAGCAGCTTAAAAGGGGCCGGGGAGCTGTTTTTT
>TRBJ2-3|TRBV23-1|-|-
CASSHSTGGSVTDTQYF
TGCGCCAGCAGTCACTCCACGGGGGGCAGCGTGACAGATACGCAGTATTTT
>TRBJ2-5|TRBV12-5|once|-
CASGSRGRETQYF
TGTGCTAGTGGCTCCAGGGGACGAGAGACCCAGTACTTC
>TRBJ2-6|TRBV18|once|-
CASSVSGANVLTF
TGTGCCAGCTCCGTCTCTGGGGCCAACGTCCTGACTTTC
>TRBJ1-1|TRBV28|-|TRBD1
CASSSTGVTEAFF
TGTGCCAGCAGTTCGACAGGGGTGACTGAAGCTTTCTTT
>TRBJ2-2|TRBV10-3|-|-
CAISERGANTGELFF
TGTGCCATCAGTGAGAGGGGGGCGAACACCGGGGAGCTGTTTTTT
>TRBJ1-1|TRBV5-1|-|TRBD1
CASSTTGGRNTEAFF
TGCGCCAGCAGCACAACAGGGGGGCGGAACACTGAAGCTTTCTTT
>TRBJ1-4|TRBV6-5|-|-
CASSLRGRPNEKLFF
TGTGCCAGCAGTCTCCGCGGACGGCCTAATGAAAAACTGTTTTTT
>TRBJ2-2|TRBV14|-|-
CASSQGAGRTGELFF
TGTGCCAGCAGCCAAGGAGCGGGTCGGACCGGGGAGCTGTTTTTT
>TRBJ2-3|TRBV9|once|TRBD2
CASSPRGGQSTDTQYF
TGTGCCAGCAGCCCGAGGGGAGGGCAGTCCACAGATACGCAGTATTTT
>TRBJ2-5|TRBV11-2|-|TRBD1
CASSSTQGTGGRETQYF
TGTGCCAGCAGCTCGACCCAAGGGACAGGGGGCCGGGAGACCCAGTACTTC
>TRBJ2-5|TRBV10-3|-|-
CAISESSLGETQYF
TGTGCCATCAGTGAGTCGAGTCTAGGAGAGACCCAGTACTTC
>TRBJ1-4|TRBV18|-|-
CASSPYRSEEKLFF
TGTGCCAGCTCACCGTACAGGTCGGAGGAAAAACTGTTTTTT
>TRBJ1-1|TRBV10-3|few|-
CAISDKSSNTEAFF
TGTGCCATCAGTGATAAGTCCTCGAACACTGAAGCTTTCTTT
>TRBJ1-1|TRBV16|-|-
CASSKDLNTEAFF
TGTGCCAGCAGCAAGGACCTGAACACTGAAGCTTTCTTT